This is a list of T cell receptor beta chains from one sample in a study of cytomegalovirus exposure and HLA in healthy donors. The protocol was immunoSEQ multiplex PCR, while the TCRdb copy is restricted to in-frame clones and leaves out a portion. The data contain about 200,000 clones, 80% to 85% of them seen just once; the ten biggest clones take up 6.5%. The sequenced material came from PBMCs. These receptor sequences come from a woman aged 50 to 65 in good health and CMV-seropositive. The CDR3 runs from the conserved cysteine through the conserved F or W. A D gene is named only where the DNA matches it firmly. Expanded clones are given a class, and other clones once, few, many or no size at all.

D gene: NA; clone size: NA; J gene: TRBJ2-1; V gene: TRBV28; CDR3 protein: CASYQYNEQFF; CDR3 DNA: TGTGCCAGTTATCAGTACAATGAGCAGTTCTTC
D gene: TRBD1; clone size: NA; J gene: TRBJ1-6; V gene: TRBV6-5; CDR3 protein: CASVAGTGASPLHF; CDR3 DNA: TGTGCCAGCGTAGCCGGGACAGGGGCTTCACCCCTCCACTTT
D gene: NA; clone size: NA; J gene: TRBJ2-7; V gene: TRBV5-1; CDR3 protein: CASSLGGTGAYEQYF; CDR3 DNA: TGCGCCAGCAGCTTGGGGGGGACGGGGGCCTACGAGCAGTACTTC
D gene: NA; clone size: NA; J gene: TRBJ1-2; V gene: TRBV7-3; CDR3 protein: CASSPPGGMSYTF; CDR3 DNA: TGTGCCAGCAGCCCCCCTGGGGGGATGAGCTACACCTTC
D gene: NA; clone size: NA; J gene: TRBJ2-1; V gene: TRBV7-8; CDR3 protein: CASSLVGGPQFF; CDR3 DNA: TGTGCCAGCAGCTTAGTGGGGGGTCCGCAGTTCTTC
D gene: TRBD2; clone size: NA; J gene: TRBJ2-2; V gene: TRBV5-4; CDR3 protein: CASSGGGATAGELFF; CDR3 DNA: TGTGCCAGCAGCGGCGGGGGGGCTACTGCCGGGGAGCTGTTTTTT
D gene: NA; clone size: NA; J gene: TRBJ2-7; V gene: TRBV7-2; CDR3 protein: CASSSHYEQYF; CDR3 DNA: TGTGCCAGCAGCTCCCACTACGAGCAGTACTTC
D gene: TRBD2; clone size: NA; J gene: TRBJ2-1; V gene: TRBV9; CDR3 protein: CASSVAASGRALYNEQFF; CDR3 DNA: TGTGCCAGCAGCGTAGCGGCTAGCGGGAGGGCTCTCTACAATGAGCAGTTCTTC
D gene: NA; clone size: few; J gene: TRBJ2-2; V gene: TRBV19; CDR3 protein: CASSALSFLNTGELFF; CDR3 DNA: TGTGCCAGTAGTGCTCTTAGTTTCTTGAACACCGGGGAGCTGTTTTTT
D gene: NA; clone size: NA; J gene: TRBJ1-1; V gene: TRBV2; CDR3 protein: CASSGEVGLNTEAFF; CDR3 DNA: TGTGCCAGCAGTGGGGAGGTGGGGTTGAACACTGAAGCTTTCTTT
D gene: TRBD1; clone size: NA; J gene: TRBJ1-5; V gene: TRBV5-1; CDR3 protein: CASSSSGGSNQPQHF; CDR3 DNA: TGCGCCAGCAGCTCCTCAGGGGGTAGCAATCAGCCCCAGCATTTT
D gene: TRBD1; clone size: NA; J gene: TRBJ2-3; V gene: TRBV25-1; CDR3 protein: CASTERQGVDTQYF; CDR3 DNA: TGTGCCAGCACTGAAAGGCAGGGGGTCGATACGCAGTATTTT
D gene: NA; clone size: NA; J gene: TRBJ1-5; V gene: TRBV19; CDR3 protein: CASSSRTDNNQPQHF; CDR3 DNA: TGTGCCAGTAGTAGTCGGACGGACAACAATCAGCCCCAGCATTTT
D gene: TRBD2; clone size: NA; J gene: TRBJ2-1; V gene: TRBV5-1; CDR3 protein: CASSSPPTRTSGAYNEQFF; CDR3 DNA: TGCGCCAGCAGCTCACCACCAACCAGGACTAGCGGAGCCTACAATGAGCAGTTCTTC
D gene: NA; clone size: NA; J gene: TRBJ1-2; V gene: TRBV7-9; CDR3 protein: CSSSFDSTNYGYTF; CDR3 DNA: TGTTCCAGCAGCTTTGACAGCACTAACTATGGCTACACCTTC
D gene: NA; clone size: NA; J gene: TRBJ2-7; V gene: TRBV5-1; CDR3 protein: CASSAPGPPYEQYF; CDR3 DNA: TGCGCCAGCAGCGCACCCGGTCCCCCCTACGAGCAGTACTTC
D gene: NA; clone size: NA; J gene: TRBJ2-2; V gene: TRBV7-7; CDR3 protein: CASSSAGDPIDTGELFF; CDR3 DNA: TGTGCCAGCAGCTCCGCAGGGGACCCAATAGACACCGGGGAGCTGTTTTTT
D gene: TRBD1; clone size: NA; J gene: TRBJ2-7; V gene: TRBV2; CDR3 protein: CASNFDRGKHEQYF; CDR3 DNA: TGTGCCAGCAACTTCGACAGGGGTAAACACGAGCAGTACTTC
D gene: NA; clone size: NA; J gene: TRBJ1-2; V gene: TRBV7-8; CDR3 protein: CASSLSGEGTNYGYTF; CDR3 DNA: TGTGCCAGCAGCCTTTCGGGGGAGGGGACAAACTATGGCTACACCTTC
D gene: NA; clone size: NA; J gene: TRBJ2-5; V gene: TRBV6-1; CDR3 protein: CASSEQRRKYF; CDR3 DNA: TGTGCCAGCAGTGAACAGCGGCGAAAGTACTTC
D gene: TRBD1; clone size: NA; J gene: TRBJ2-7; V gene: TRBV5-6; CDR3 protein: CASSSTGGYTYEQYF; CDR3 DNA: TGTGCCAGCAGTTCCACAGGGGGCTACACCTACGAGCAGTACTTC
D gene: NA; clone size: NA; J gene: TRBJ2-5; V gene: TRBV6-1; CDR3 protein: CASSLQRPQETQYF; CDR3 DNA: TGTGCCAGCAGTTTGCAGCGGCCCCAAGAGACCCAGTACTTC
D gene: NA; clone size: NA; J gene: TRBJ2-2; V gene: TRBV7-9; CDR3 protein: CASSLTGKTGELFF; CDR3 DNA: TGTGCCAGCAGCTTAACAGGGAAGACCGGGGAGCTGTTTTTT
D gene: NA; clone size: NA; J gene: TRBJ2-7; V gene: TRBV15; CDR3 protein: CATSRVDRGSYEQYF; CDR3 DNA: TGTGCCACCAGCAGAGTCGACCGAGGAAGCTACGAGCAGTACTTC
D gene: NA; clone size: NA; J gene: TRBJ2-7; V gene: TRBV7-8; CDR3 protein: CASSSPGGFEQYF; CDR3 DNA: TGTGCCAGCAGCTCGCCTGGGGGGTTCGAGCAGTACTTC
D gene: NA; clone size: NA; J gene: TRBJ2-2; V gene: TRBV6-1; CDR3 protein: CASRRQTGELFF; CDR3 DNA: TGTGCCAGCAGGAGACAGACCGGGGAGCTGTTTTTT
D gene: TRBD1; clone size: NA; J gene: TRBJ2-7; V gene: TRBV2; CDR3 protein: CASTLTGVSEQYF; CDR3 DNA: TGTGCCAGCACCCTGACAGGGGTTAGCGAGCAGTACTTC
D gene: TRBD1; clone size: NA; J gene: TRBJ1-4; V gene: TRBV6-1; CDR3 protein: CASSAGQGSATNEKLFF; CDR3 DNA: TGTGCCAGCAGTGCGGGACAGGGGAGCGCGACTAATGAAAAACTGTTTTTT
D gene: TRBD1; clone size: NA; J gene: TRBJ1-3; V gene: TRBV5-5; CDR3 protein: CASSRLSHFGTVISGNTIYF; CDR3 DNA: TGTGCCAGCAGCCGTCTAAGCCATTTTGGGACAGTCATCTCTGGAAACACCATATATTTT
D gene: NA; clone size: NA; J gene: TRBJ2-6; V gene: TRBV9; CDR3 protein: CASSVRSSGANVLTF; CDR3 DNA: TGTGCCAGCAGCGTACGTAGCTCTGGGGCCAACGTCCTGACTTTC
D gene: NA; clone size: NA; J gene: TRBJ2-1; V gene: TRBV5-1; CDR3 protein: CASSLPGSYNEQFF; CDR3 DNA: TGCGCCAGCAGCCTCCCAGGGTCCTACAATGAGCAGTTCTTC
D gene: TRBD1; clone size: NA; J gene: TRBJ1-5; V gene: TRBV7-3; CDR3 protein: CASSRRRDRDQPQHF; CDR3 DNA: TGTGCCAGCAGCCGTCGTCGGGACAGGGATCAGCCCCAGCATTTT
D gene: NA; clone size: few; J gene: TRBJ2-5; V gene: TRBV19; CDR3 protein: CASSSPGDGETQYF; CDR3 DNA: TGTGCCAGTAGTAGTCCCGGGGATGGAGAGACCCAGTACTTC
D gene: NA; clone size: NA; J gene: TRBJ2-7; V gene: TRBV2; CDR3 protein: CASSFRAQRDEQYF; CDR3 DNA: TGTGCCAGCAGTTTCCGGGCCCAGCGGGACGAGCAGTACTTC
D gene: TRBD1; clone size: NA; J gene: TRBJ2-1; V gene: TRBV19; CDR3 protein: CASINRGRTEQFF; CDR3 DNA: TGTGCCAGTATTAACAGGGGGCGCACTGAGCAGTTCTTC
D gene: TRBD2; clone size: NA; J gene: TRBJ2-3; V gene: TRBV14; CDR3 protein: CASSQEEGGRLTDTQYF; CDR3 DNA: TGTGCCAGCAGCCAAGAGGAGGGCGGGAGGTTGACAGATACGCAGTATTTT
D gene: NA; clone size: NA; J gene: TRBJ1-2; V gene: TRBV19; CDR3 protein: CASSRQLTDYGYTF; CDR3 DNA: TGTGCCAGTAGCAGACAGTTGACAGACTATGGCTACACCTTC
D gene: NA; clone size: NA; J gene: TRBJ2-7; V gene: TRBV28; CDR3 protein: CASSPGFNYEQYF; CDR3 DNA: TGTGCCAGCAGTCCGGGGTTCAATTACGAGCAGTACTTC
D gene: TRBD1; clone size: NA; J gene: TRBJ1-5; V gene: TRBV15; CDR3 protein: CATRAGGVGNQPQHF; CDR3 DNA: TGTGCCACCCGGGCAGGGGGTGTAGGCAATCAGCCCCAGCATTTT
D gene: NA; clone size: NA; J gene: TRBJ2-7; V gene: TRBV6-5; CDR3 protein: CASRGTRNYEQYF; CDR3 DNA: TGTGCCAGCAGGGGGACACGTAACTACGAGCAGTACTTC
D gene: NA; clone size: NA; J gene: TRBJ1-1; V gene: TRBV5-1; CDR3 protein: CASSRRQDTEAFF; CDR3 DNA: TGCGCCAGCAGCCGACGACAGGACACTGAAGCTTTCTTT
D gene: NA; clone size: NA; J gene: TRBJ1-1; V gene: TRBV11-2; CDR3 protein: CASSPTAGTEAFF; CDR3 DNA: TGTGCCAGCAGCCCGACAGCAGGTACTGAAGCTTTCTTT
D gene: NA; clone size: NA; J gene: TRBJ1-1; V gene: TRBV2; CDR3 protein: CASSELGRGTTEAFF; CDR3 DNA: TGTGCCAGCAGTGAACTGGGCAGGGGTACCACTGAAGCTTTCTTT
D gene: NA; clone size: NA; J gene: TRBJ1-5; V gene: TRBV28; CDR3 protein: CASSSGTKPNQPQHF; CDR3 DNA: TGTGCCAGCAGTTCCGGGACAAAGCCCAATCAGCCCCAGCATTTT
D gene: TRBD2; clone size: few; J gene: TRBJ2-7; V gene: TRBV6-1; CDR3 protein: CASKPGGTEQYF; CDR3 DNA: TGTGCCAGCAAACCCGGGGGGACCGAGCAGTACTTC
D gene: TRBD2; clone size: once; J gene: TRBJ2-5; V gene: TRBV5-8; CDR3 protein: CASSLGAAGGVETQYF; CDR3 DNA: TGTGCCAGCAGCTTGGGTGCCGCGGGAGGGGTTGAGACCCAGTACTTC
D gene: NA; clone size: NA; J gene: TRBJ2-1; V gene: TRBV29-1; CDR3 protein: CSVDGVPGNEQFF; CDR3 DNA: TGCAGCGTTGATGGGGTTCCAGGGAATGAGCAGTTCTTC
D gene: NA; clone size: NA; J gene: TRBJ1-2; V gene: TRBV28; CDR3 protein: CASSTKGQPYGYTF; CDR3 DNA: TGTGCCAGCAGTACTAAGGGGCAGCCCTATGGCTACACCTTC
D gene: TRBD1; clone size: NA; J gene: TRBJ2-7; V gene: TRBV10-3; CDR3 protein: CAISGPTGSSYEQYF; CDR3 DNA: TGTGCCATCAGTGGCCCGACAGGGAGCTCCTACGAGCAGTACTTC
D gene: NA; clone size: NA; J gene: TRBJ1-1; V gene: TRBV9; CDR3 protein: CASSVGEGKGTEAFF; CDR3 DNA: TGTGCCAGCAGCGTAGGGGAGGGGAAGGGTACTGAAGCTTTCTTT
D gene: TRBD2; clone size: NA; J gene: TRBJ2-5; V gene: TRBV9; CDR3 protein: CASSLSTSGQETQYF; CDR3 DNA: TGTGCCAGCAGTTTGTCGACTAGCGGGCAAGAGACCCAGTACTTC
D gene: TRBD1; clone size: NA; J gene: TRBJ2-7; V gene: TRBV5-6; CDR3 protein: CASSSDRGLYEQYF; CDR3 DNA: TGTGCCAGCAGTTCGGACAGGGGGCTTTACGAGCAGTACTTC